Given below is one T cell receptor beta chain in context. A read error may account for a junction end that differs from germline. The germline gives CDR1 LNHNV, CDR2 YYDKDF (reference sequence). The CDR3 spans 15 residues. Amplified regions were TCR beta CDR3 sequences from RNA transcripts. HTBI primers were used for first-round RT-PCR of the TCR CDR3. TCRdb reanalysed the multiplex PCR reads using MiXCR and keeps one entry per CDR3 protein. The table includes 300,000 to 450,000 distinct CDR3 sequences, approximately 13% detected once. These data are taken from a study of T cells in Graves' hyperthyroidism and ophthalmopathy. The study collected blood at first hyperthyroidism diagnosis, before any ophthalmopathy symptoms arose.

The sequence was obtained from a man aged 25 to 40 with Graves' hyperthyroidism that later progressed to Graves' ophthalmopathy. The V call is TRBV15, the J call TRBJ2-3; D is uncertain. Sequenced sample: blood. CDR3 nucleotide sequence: TGTGCCACCAGCGGAGAGCCAAGTGCGACAGATACGCAGTATTTT. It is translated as CATSGEPSATDTQYF. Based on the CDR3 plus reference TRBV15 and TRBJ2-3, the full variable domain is DAMVIQNPRYQVTQFGKPVTLSCSQTLNHNVMYWYQQKSSQAPKLLFHYYDKDFNNEADTPDNFQSRRPNTSFCFLDIRSPGLGDTAMYLCATSGEPSATDTQYFGPGTRLTVL.